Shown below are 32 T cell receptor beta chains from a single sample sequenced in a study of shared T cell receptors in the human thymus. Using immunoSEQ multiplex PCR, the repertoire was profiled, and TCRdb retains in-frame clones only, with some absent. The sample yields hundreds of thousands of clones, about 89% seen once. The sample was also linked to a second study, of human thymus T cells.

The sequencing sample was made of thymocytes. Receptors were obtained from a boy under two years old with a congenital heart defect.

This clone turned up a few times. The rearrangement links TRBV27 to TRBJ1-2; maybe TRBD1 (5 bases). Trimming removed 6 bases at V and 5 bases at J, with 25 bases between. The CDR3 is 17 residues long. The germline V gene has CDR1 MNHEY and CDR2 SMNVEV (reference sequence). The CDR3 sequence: CASSSESPRVRPYGYTF. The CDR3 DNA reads TGTGCCAGCAGCTCCGAGTCGCCCAGGGTCCGACCATATGGCTACACCTTC.

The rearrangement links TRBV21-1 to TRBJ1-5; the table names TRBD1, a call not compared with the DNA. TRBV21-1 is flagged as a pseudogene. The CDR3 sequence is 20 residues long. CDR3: CASSLYDAIDREGGNQPQHF. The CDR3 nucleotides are TGTGCCAGCAGCTTATACGATGCTATAGACAGGGAAGGAGGCAATCAGCCCCAGCATTTT.

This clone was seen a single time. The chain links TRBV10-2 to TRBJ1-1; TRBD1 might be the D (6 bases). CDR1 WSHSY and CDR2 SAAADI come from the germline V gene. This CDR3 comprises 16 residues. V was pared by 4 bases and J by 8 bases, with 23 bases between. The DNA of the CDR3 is TGCGCCAGCAGTGTCTCGCAGGGGCTCGCCCCAGACGAAGCTTTCTTT. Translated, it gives CASSVSQGLAPDEAFF.

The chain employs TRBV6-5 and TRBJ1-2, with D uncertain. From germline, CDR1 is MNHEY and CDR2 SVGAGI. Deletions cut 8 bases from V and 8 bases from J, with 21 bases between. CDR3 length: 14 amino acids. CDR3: CASRREGTAGGYTF. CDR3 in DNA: TGTGCCAGCCGGCGGGAGGGTACGGCTGGGGGCTACACCTTC.

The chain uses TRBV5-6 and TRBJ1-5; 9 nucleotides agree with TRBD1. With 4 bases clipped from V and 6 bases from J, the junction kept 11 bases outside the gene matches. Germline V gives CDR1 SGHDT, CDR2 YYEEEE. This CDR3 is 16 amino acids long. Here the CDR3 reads CASSVSRDRVGQPQHF. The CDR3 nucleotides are TGTGCCAGCAGCGTGTCCCGGGACAGGGTCGGTCAGCCCCAGCATTTT. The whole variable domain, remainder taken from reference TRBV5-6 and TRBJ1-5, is DAGVTQSPTHLIKTRGQQVTLRCSPKSGHDTVSWYQQALGQGPQFIFQYYEEEERQRGNFPDRFSGHQFPNYSSELNVNALLLGDSALYLCASSVSRDRVGQPQHFGDGTRLSIL.

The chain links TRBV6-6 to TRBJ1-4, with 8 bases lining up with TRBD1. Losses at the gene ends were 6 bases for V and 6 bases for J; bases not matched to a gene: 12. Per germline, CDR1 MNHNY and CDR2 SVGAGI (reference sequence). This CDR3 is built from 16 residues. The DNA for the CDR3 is TGTGCCAGCAGCCCACCCCTGACAGGGGCATATGAAAAACTGTTTTTT. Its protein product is CASSPPLTGAYEKLFF.

The CDR3 sequence is CAISESGTGFYEQYF. The CDR3 DNA reads TGTGCCATCAGTGAGTCAGGGACAGGGTTCTACGAGCAGTACTTC. V and J are TRBV10-3 and TRBJ2-7; 9 nucleotides align to TRBD1. This CDR3 is 15 amino acids long. Germline V gives CDR1 ENHRY, CDR2 SYGVKD. The trim removed 0 bases at V and 3 bases at J, leaving 3 bases unmatched.

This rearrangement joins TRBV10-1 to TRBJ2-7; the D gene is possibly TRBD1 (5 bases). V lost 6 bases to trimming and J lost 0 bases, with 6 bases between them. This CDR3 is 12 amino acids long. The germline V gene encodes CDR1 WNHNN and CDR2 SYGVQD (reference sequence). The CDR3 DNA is TGCGCCAGCAGAGGGGACTCCTACGAGCAGTACTTC. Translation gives CASRGDSYEQYF.

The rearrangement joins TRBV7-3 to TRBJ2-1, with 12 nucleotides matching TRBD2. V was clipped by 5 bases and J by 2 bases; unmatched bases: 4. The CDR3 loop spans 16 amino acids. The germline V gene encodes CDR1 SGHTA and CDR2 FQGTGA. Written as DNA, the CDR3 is TGTGCCAGCAGCGTCCGGACTAGCGGGGCCTACAATGAGCAGTTCTTC. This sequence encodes CASSVRTSGAYNEQFF.

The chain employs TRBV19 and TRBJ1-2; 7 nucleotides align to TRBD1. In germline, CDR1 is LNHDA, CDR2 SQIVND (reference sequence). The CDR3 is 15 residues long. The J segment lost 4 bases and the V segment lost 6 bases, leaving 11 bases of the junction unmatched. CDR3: CASSQLTGNGYGYTF. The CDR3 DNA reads TGTGCCAGTAGCCAGCTGACAGGGAACGGCTATGGCTACACCTTC.

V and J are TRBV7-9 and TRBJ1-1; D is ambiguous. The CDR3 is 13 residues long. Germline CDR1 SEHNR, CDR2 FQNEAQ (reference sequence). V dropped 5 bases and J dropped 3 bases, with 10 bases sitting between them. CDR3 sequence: CASSPETDTEAFF. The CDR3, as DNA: TGTGCCAGCAGCCCGGAGACGGACACTGAAGCTTTCTTT. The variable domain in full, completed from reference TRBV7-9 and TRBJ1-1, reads DTGVSQNPRHKITKRGQNVTFRCDPISEHNRLYWYRQTLGQGPEFLTYFQNEAQLEKSRLLSDRFSAERPKGSFSTLEIQRTEQGDSAMYLCASSPETDTEAFFGQGTRLTVV.

This CDR3 reads CSVVRGLKETQYF. The CDR3 bases are TGCAGCGTTGTTAGGGGGCTGAAAGAGACCCAGTACTTC. The chain is built from TRBV29-1 and TRBJ2-5; 7 bases align to TRBD1. This CDR3 comprises 13 residues. Germline V gene lookup returns CDR1 SQVTM and CDR2 ANQGSEA. V lost 4 bases and J lost 3; bases outside the gene matches: 5.

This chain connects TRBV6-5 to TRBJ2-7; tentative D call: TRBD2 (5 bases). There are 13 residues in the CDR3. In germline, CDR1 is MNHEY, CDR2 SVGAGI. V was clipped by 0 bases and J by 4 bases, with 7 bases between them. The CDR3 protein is CASSYSTGYEQYF. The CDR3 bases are TGTGCCAGCAGTTACTCGACGGGGTACGAGCAGTACTTC.

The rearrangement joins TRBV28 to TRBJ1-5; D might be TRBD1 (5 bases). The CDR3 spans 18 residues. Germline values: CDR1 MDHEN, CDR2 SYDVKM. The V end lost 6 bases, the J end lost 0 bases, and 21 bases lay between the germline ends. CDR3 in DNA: TGTGCCAGCAGCCCACTCTCCAGGAGGGGCCATAGCAATCAGCCCCAGCATTTT. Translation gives CASSPLSRRGHSNQPQHF.

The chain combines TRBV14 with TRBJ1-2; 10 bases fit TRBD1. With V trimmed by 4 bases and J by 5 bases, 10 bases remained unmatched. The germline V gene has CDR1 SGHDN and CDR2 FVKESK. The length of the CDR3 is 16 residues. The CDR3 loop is CASSRTRDRGFYGYTF. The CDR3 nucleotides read TGTGCCAGCAGCCGGACTCGGGACAGGGGTTTTTATGGCTACACCTTC.

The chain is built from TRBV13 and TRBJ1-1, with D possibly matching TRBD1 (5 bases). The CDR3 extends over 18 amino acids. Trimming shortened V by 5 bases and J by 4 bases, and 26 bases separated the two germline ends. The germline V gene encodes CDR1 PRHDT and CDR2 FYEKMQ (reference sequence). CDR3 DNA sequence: TGTGCCAGCAGCCCGAATAGGGACTTTACAGGTTTCGGCACTGAAGCTTTCTTT. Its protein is CASSPNRDFTGFGTEAFF.

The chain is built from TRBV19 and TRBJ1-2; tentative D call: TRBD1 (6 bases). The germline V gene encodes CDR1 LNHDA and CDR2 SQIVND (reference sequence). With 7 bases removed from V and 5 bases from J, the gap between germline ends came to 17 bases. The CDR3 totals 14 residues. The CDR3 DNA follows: TGTGCCAGTACTCCTAGGGGGGGCGCGTATGGCTACACCTTC. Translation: CASTPRGGAYGYTF.

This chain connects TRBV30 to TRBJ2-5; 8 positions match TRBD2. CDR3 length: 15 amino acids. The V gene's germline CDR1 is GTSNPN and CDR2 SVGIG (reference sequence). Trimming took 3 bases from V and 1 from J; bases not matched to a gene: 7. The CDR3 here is CAWRVWRGAQETQYF. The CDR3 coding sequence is TGTGCCTGGAGGGTGTGGCGGGGGGCCCAAGAGACCCAGTACTTC.

In DNA, the CDR3 is TGCGCCAGCAGCTCCACAGGGGGCTCCTACAATGAGCAGTTCTTC. Translated, it gives CASSSTGGSYNEQFF. V is TRBV5-1 and J is TRBJ2-1; TRBD1 aligns across 8 bases. CDR1 and CDR2 from the germline V gene are SGHRS and YFSETQ. The CDR3 contains 15 residues. The V and J ends lost 3 bases and 0 bases, in that order; junction bases with no gene match: 2.

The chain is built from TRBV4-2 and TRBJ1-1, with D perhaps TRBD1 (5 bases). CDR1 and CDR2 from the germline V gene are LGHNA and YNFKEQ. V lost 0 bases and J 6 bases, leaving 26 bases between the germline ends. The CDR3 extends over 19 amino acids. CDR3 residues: CASSQEGKGRRQADPEAFF. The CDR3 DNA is TGTGCCAGCAGCCAAGAAGGAAAGGGGCGCCGCCAGGCGGACCCTGAAGCTTTCTTT.

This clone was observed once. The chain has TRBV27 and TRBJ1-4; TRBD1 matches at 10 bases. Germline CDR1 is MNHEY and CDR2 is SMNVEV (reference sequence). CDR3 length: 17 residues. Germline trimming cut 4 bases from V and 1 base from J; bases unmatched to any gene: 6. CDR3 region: CASSSLDRGLTNEKLFF. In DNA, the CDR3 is TGTGCCAGCAGTTCCCTAGACAGGGGGCTAACTAATGAAAAACTGTTTTTT.

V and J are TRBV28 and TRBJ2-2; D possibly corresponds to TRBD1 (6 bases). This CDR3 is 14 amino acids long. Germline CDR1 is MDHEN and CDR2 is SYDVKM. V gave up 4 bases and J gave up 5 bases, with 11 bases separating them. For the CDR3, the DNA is TGTGCCAGCAGTTCTTACAGGGTTACCGGGGAGCTGTTTTTT. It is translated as CASSSYRVTGELFF.

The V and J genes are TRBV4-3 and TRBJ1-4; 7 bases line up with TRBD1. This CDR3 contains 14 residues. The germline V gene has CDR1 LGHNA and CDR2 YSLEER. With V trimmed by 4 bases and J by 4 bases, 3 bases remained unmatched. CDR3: CASSPTGINEKLFF. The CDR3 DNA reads TGCGCCAGCAGCCCGACAGGGATTAATGAAAAACTGTTTTTT.

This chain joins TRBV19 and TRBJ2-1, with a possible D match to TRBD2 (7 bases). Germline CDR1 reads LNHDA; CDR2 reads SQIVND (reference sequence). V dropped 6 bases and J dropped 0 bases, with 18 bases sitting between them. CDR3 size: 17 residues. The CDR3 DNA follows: TGTGCCAGTAGAGACGGGGGGCGTACGAGCTCCTACAATGAGCAGTTCTTC. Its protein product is CASRDGGRTSSYNEQFF.

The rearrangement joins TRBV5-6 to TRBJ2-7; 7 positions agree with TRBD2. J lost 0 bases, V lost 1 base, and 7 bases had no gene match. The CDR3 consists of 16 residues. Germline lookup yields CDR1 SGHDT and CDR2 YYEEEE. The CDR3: CASSLRRRGFSYEQYF. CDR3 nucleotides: TGTGCCAGCAGCTTGAGGCGGCGGGGGTTCTCCTACGAGCAGTACTTC.

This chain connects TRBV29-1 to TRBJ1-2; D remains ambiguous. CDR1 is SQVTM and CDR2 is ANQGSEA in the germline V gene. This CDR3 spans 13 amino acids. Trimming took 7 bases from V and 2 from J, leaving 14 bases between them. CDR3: CSASPGYNYGYTF. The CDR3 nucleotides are TGCAGCGCCTCACCGGGGTACAACTATGGCTACACCTTC. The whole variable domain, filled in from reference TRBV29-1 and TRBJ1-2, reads SAVISQKPSRDICQRGTSLTIQCQVDSQVTMMFWYRQQPGQSLTLIATANQGSEATYESGFVIDKFPISRPNLTFSTLTVSNMSPEDSSIYLCSASPGYNYGYTFGSGTRLTVV.

CDR3 sequence reads: CASSRTGVRGYNEQFF. DNA of the CDR3: TGCGCCAGCAGCCGAACAGGGGTTAGGGGCTACAATGAGCAGTTCTTC. The chain couples TRBV4-1 to TRBJ2-1; 7 positions agree with TRBD1. Looked up from germline, CDR1 is MGHRA and CDR2 is YSYEKL. The CDR3 sequence is 16 residues long. Trimming cost V 4 bases and J 3 bases; bases outside gene matches: 9.

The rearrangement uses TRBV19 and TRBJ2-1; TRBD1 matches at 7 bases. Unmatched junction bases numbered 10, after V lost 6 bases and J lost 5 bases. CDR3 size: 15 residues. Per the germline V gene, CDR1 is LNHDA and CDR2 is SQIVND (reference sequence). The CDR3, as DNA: TGTGCCAGTAGGAGGAACAGGGGACCCCACAATGAGCAGTTCTTC. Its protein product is CASRRNRGPHNEQFF. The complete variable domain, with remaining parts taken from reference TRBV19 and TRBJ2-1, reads DGGITQSPKYLFRKEGQNVTLSCEQNLNHDAMYWYRQDPGQGLRLIYYSQIVNDFQKGDIAEGYSVSREKKESFPLTVTSAQKNPTAFYLCASRRNRGPHNEQFFGPGTRLTVL.

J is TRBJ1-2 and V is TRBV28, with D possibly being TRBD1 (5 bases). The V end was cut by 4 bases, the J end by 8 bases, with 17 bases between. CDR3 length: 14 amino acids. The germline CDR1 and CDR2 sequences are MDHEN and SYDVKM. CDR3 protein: CASSWGACQLGYTF. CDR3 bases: TGTGCCAGCAGTTGGGGCGCCTGCCAGCTGGGCTACACCTTC.

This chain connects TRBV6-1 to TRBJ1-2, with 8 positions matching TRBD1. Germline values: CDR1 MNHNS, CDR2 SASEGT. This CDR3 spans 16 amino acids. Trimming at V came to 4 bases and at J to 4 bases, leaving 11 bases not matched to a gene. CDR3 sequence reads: CASSVQGARSLYGYTF. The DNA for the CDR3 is TGTGCCAGCAGTGTTCAGGGGGCGCGGTCGCTCTATGGCTACACCTTC.

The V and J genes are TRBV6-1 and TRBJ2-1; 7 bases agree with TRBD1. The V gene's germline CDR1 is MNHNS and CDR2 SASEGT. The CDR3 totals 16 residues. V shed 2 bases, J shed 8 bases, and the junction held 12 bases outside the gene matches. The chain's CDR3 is CASSESTGRGLDEQFF. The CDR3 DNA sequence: TGTGCCAGCAGTGAATCTACGGGCAGGGGGTTGGATGAGCAGTTCTTC.

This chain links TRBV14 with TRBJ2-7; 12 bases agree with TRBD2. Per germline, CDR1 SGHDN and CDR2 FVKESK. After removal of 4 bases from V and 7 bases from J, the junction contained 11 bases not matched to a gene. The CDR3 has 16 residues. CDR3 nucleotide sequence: TGTGCCAGCAGCCCAAACGGGACTAGCGGGTGTGGAGAGCAGTACTTC. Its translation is CASSPNGTSGCGEQYF.